This TCR beta chain stems from a study of T cells in Graves' hyperthyroidism and ophthalmopathy. Uncontrolled infection, other autoimmune disease, pregnancy or lactation disqualified patients from enrolment. The study based diagnoses on clinical symptoms, serum thyroxine and TRAb, thyroid ultrasound and orbital computed tomography. The table lists this clonotype with many counts. The antigen remains undetermined. The study's findings and limits: The model foresaw ophthalmopathy a median around 6 months prior to onset.

Trimming left V 11 bases short and J 5 bases short, with 12 bases between. From germline, CDR1 is MDHEN and CDR2 SYDVKM. The CDR3 runs to 12 residues. RNA transcripts were the template for amplifying TCR beta CDR3 regions. First-round RT-PCR with HTBI primers amplified the TCR CDR3 region. A single record per CDR3 protein comes from TCRdb applying MiXCR to the multiplex PCR reads. The sample includes about 280,000 distinct CDR3 sequences, 25% to 30% of them seen just once. This TCR came from a man between 40 and 49 years old with Graves' hyperthyroidism that later progressed to Graves' ophthalmopathy. The V and J genes are TRBV28 and TRBJ2-2; no clear D. Specimen: blood. The CDR3 loop is CAGGIQTGELFF. DNA for the CDR3: TGTGCCGGCGGCATACAAACCGGGGAGCTGTTTTTT.